This record looks at one TCR beta chain sequence and its context. These data belong to a study of blood T cells in healthy people across ages. Total RNA, at least 5 micrograms per sample, came from PBMCs. This CDR3 region has 19 residues. CDR1 and CDR2 (germline): DFQATT, SNEGSKA (reference sequence). V was clipped by 1 base and J by 3 bases, with 25 bases between them. The authors ran a second PCR of roughly 6 to 12 cycles using a sample-barcoded 5' primer and a J-beta primer mix. MiXCR, run by TCRdb on the 5' RACE reads, gives a single entry per CDR3 protein. The table records 1.2 million to 1.5 million distinct CDR3 sequences, roughly 40% of them present only once.

The chain is built from TRBV20-1 and TRBJ2-1; unclear D gene. The sample was blood. This TCR was recovered from a young woman in good health. In DNA form, the CDR3 reads TGCAGTGCTAGAGCCCTCGGCCGGACCACCCAGCCCAGCTACAATGAGCAGTTCTTC. It specifies CSARALGRTTQPSYNEQFF.